The 5 T cell receptor beta chains below were found in one sample sequenced in a study of glioma-infiltrating T cells after dendritic cell vaccination. Sequencing was performed with immunoSEQ multiplex PCR; in TCRdb, only in-frame clones are kept and a portion is missing. The sample holds about 92,000 clones, over 75% seen once. The sequences come from blood, collected before dendritic cell vaccination. All receptors derive from a human donor with glioblastoma.

The CDR3 DNA reads as TGCGCCAGCAGCCCACAGACAGGGGTTGTAGACATTCAGTACTTC. Protein: CASSPQTGVVDIQYF. The J gene is TRBJ2-4, the V gene TRBV5-1; TRBD1 matches at 8 bases. V trimming: 4 bases; J trimming: 8 bases; junction bases outside the gene matches: 11. The length of the CDR3 is 15 residues. The V gene's germline CDR1 is SGHRS and CDR2 YFSETQ.

The genes are TRBV7-3 and TRBJ1-2; possible D gene TRBD1, 6 bases. CDR3 size: 16 residues. Trimming shortened V by 0 bases and J by 2 bases, and 13 bases separated the two germline ends. The germline V gene has CDR1 SGHTA and CDR2 FQGTGA. CDR3 residues: CASSLTLGGLNYGYTF. DNA of the CDR3: TGTGCCAGCAGCTTAACCCTCGGGGGGCTCAACTATGGCTACACCTTC. Looking up the rest from reference TRBV7-3 and TRBJ1-2 gives the full variable domain: GAGVSQTPSNKVTEKGKYVELRCDPISGHTALYWYRQSLGQGPEFLIYFQGTGAADDSGLPNDRFFAVRPEGSVSTLKIQRTERGDSAVYLCASSLTLGGLNYGYTFGSGTRLTVV.

The chain is built from TRBV6-5 and TRBJ2-6; D unresolved. Germline V gene lookup returns CDR1 MNHEY and CDR2 SVGAGI. The V gene lost 6 bases and the J gene lost 1 base, with 7 bases spanning the gap. The CDR3 contains 14 residues. CDR3 region: CASSIQSGANVLTF. CDR3 bases: TGTGCCAGCAGCATCCAATCTGGGGCCAACGTCCTGACTTTC.

The chain carries TRBV2 and TRBJ2-7; TRBD1 might be the D (6 bases). Per germline, CDR1 SNHLY and CDR2 FYNNEI. The CDR3 is made up of 15 amino acids. With 5 bases removed from V and 0 bases from J, the gap between germline ends came to 14 bases. DNA of the CDR3: TGTGCCAGCAGTCCTAGGGGGACCCTCTCCTACGAGCAGTACTTC. Protein sequence: CASSPRGTLSYEQYF.

This clone was detected a few times. The rearrangement links TRBV7-9 to TRBJ2-7; 9 bases align to TRBD2. The CDR3 totals 16 residues. Germline loops: CDR1 SEHNR, CDR2 FQNEAQ (reference sequence). J gave up 6 bases and V 1 base, and 10 bases lay outside the gene matches. CDR3 DNA: TGTGCCAGCAGCTTAGTAATAGCGGGAGAAGGAGCCGAGCAGTACTTC. The encoded protein is CASSLVIAGEGAEQYF.